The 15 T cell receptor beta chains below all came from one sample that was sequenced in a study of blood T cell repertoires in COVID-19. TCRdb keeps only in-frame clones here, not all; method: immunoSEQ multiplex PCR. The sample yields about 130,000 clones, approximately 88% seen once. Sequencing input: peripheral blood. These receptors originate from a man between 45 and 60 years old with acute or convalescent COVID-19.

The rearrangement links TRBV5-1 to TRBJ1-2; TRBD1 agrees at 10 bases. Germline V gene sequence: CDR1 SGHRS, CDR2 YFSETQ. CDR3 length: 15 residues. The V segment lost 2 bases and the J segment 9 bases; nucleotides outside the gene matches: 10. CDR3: CASSLFGTGDVRYTF. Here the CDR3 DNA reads TGCGCCAGCAGCTTATTCGGGACAGGGGACGTTCGCTACACCTTC. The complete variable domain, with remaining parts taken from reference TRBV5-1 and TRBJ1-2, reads KAGVTQTPRYLIKTRGQQVTLSCSPISGHRSVSWYQQTPGQGLQFLFEYFSETQRNKGNFPGRFSGRQFSNSRSEMNVSTLELGDSALYLCASSLFGTGDVRYTFGSGTRLTVV.

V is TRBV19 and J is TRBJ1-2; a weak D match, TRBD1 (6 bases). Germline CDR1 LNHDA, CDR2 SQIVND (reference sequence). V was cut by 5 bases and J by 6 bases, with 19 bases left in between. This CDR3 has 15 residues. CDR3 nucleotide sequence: TGTGCCAGTAGTCCCTCGGGGGGCGCCTGGGATGGCTACACCTTC. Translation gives CASSPSGGAWDGYTF.

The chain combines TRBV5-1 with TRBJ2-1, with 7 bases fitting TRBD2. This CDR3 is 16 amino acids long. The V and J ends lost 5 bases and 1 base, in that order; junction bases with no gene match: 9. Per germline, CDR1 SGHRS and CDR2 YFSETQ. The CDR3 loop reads CASRMSSGTSYNEQFF. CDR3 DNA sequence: TGCGCCAGCAGGATGTCCAGCGGGACGTCCTACAATGAGCAGTTCTTC.

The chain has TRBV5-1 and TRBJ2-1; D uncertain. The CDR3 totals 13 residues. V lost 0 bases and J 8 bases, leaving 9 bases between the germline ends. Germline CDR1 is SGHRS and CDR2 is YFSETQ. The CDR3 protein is CASSLVLPDEQFF. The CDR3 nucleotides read TGCGCCAGCAGCTTGGTACTACCCGATGAGCAGTTCTTC.

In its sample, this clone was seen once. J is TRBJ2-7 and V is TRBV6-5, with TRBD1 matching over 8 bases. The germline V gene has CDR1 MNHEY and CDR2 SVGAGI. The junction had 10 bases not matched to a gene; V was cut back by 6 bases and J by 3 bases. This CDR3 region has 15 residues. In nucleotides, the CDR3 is TGTGCCAGCAGCCGAACGGAGGACAGGGACTACGAGCAGTACTTC. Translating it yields CASSRTEDRDYEQYF.

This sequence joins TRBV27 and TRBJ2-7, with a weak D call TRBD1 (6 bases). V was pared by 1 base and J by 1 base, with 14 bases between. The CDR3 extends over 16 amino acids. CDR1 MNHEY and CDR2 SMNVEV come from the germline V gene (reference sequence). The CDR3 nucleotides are TGTGCCAGCAGTTTATATGCCAGGGGCGAATCCTACGAGCAGTACTTC. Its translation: CASSLYARGESYEQYF.

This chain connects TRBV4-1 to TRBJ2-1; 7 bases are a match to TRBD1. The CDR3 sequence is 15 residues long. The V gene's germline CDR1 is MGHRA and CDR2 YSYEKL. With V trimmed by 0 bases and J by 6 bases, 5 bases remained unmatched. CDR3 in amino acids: CASSQDHTGVNEQFF. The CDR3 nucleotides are TGCGCCAGCAGCCAAGATCACACAGGGGTCAATGAGCAGTTCTTC.

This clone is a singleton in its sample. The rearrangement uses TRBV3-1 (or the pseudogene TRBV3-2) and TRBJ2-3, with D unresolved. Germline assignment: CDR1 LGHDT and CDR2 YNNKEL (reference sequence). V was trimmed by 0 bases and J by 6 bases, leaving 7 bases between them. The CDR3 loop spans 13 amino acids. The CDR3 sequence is CASSQENRDTQYF. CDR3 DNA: TGTGCCAGCAGCCAAGAAAACCGGGATACGCAGTATTTT.

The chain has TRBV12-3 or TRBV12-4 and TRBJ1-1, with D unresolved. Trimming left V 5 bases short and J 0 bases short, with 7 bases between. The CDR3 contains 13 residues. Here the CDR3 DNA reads TGTGCCAGCAGTCCAACAGTGAACACTGAAGCTTTCTTT. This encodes CASSPTVNTEAFF.

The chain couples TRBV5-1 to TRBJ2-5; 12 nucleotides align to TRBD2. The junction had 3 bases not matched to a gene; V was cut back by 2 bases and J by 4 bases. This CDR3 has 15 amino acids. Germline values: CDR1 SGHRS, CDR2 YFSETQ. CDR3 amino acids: CASSFGLAGRETQYF. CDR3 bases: TGCGCCAGCAGCTTCGGACTAGCGGGGAGAGAGACCCAGTACTTC.

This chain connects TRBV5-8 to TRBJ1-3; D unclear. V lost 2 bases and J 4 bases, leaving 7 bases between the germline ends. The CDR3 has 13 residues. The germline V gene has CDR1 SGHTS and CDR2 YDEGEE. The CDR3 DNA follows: TGTGCCAGCAGCTTTACTTCGGGAAACACCATATATTTT. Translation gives CASSFTSGNTIYF.

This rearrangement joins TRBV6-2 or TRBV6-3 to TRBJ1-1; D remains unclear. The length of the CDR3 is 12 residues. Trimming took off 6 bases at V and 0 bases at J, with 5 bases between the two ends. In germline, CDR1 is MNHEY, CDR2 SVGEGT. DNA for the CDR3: TGTGCCAGCAGCGACATGAACACTGAAGCTTTCTTT. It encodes CASSDMNTEAFF.

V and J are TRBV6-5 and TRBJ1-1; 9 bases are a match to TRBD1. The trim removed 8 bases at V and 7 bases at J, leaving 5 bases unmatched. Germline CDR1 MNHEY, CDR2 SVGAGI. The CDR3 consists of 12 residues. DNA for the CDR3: TGTGCCAGCCACAGGGGGCGGCGTGAAGCTTTCTTT. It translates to CASHRGRREAFF.

As DNA, the CDR3 is TGCAGTGCTAGTCGGGCGGGAGGGCAAGAGACCCAGTACTTC. This codes for CSASRAGGQETQYF. This chain uses TRBV20-1 with TRBJ2-5, with 9 bases matching TRBD2. CDR1 DFQATT and CDR2 SNEGSKA come from the germline V gene (reference sequence). V lost 3 bases and J lost 2; bases outside the gene matches: 4. CDR3 length: 14 residues.

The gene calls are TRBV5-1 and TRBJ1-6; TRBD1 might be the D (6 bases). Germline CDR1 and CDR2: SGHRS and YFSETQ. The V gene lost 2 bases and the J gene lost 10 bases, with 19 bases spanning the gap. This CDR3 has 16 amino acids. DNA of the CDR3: TGCGCCAGCAGCTTTAACTTCAGGGGCCAGGAGTCACCCCTCCACTTT. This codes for CASSFNFRGQESPLHF. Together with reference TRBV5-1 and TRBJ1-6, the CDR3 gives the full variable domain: KAGVTQTPRYLIKTRGQQVTLSCSPISGHRSVSWYQQTPGQGLQFLFEYFSETQRNKGNFPGRFSGRQFSNSRSEMNVSTLELGDSALYLCASSFNFRGQESPLHFGNGTRLTVT.